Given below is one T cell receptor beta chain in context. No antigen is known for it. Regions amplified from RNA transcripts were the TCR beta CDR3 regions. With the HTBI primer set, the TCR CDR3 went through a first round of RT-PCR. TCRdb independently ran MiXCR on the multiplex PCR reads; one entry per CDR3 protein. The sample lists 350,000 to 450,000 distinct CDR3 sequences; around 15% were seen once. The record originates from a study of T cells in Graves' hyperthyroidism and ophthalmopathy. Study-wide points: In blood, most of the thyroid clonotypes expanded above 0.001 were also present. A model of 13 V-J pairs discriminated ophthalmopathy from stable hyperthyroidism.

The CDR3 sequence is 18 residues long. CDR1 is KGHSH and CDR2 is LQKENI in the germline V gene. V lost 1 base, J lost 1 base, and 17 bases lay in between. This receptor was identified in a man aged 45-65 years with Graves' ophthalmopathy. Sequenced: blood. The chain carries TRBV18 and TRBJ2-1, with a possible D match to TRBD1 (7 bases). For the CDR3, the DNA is TGTGCCAGCTCACCACTACGTGACGCGGGACAGTCCTACAATGAGCAGTTCTTC. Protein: CASSPLRDAGQSYNEQFF.